This T cell receptor (beta chain) came from a study of T-cell memory formation after mild COVID-19. This clonotype was counted only a few times. The target antigen is unknown. TCRdb passed the 5' RACE reads through MiXCR, listing each CDR3 protein once. The repertoire has about 130,000 distinct CDR3 sequences, more than 15% of them found once; the top ten carry about 5%. The CDR3 contains 15 residues. V shed 7 bases and J shed 7 bases, with 20 bases lying between them. Study-wide findings and caveats: A second wave of clones peaked on day 37, and their SARS-CoV-2 specificity went unconfirmed.

Source material: PBMCs or a T cell subset sorted from them (not recorded which). This chain links TRBV12-3 or TRBV12-4 with TRBJ1-5, with TRBD1 as a possible D gene (6 bases). The clonotype was recovered from a man in his late teens or twenties who had mild COVID-19 (a few samples of this study predate the infection). Cell type and time point are not known. The CDR3 loop reads CASTIGGATRQPQHF. For the CDR3, the DNA is TGTGCCAGCACCATCGGGGGGGCCACCCGGCAGCCCCAGCATTTT.